Listed below are T cell receptor beta chains from one sample, sequenced in a study of sequential checkpoint blockade in melanoma. This table comes from immunoSEQ multiplex PCR, and its TCRdb copy is limited to in-frame clones, with some not included. In the table there are about 21,000 clones, approximately 30% of which are singletons. The sample in question was tumor tissue (inferred from file names), obtained from a patient given nivolumab and ipilimumab in sequence. The receptors shown here come from a human donor with melanoma. CDR3s include the opening cysteine and the closing phenylalanine or tryptophan. The D gene is left open where the match is weak. Clone size is stated in some rows and not others, as once, few, many or a class when expanded.

J gene	D gene	V gene	clone size	CDR3 DNA	CDR3 protein
TRBJ2-3	.	TRBV19	.	TGTGCCAGTAGTTTAGGGGACTTGTCCACAGATACGCAGTATTTT	CASSLGDLSTDTQYF
TRBJ1-6	TRBD1	TRBV7-7	many	TGTGCCAGCAGGCTCGGGACAGGGGGATCACCCCTCCACTTT	CASRLGTGGSPLHF
TRBJ2-7	.	TRBV9	few	TGTGCCAGCAGCGTAGGACCGGGGGCCGGTTACGAGCAGTACTTC	CASSVGPGAGYEQYF
TRBJ2-5	TRBD2	TRBV30	.	TGTGCCTGGGGTAGCGGGGGGCTCCAAGAGACCCAGTACTTC	CAWGSGGLQETQYF
TRBJ2-7	TRBD2	TRBV29-1	.	TGCAGCGCCGGGACTAGCGGGAGGGGTGAGCAGTACTTC	CSAGTSGRGEQYF
TRBJ1-1	.	TRBV6-8	few	TGTGCCAGCCGGGTCGGACCGGGCGGCACTGAAGCTTTCTTT	CASRVGPGGTEAFF
TRBJ2-5	.	TRBV11-3	few	TGTGCCAGCACCCTTGGGGGCCTAGCAGAGACCCAGTACTTC	CASTLGGLAETQYF
TRBJ2-5	.	TRBV4-1	few	TGCGCCAGCAGCCAAGAATCGACGGGGGCGTGGGAGACCCAGTACTTC	CASSQESTGAWETQYF
TRBJ2-5	.	TRBV5-1	.	TGCGCCAGCAGCTTGTATGTGGGGAACCAAGAGACCCAGTACTTC	CASSLYVGNQETQYF
TRBJ1-6	.	TRBV28	.	TGTGCCAGCAGTTCCGCGGGACCGTTCAATTCACCCCTCCACTTT	CASSSAGPFNSPLHF
TRBJ2-1	.	TRBV19	.	TGTGCCAGTAGTATCGACAGCCTTAGCGAAAATGAGCAGTTCTTC	CASSIDSLSENEQFF
TRBJ1-5	TRBD1	TRBV19	.	TGTGCCAGCATGGGACAGTCCAATCAGCCCCAGCATTTT	CASMGQSNQPQHF
TRBJ2-2	.	TRBV6-7	.	TGTGCCAGCACCCACGGACAGTTCGGGGAGCTGTTTTTT	CASTHGQFGELFF
TRBJ2-1	.	TRBV18	once	TGTGCCAGCTCACCACGGACCGTAATGAGCTCCTACAATGAGCAGTTCTTC	CASSPRTVMSSYNEQFF
TRBJ1-2	TRBD1	TRBV2	many	TGTGCCAGCAGTGACGGCAGGGGGAATAACTATGGCTACACCTTC	CASSDGRGNNYGYTF
TRBJ2-7	.	TRBV7-6	few	TGTGCCAGCAGCCAAGAACGGGGTCTGATTGACGAGCAGTACTTC	CASSQERGLIDEQYF
TRBJ2-7	.	TRBV10-3	.	TGTGCCACAGCAATGGCAGGGACGAACGAGCAGTACTTC	CATAMAGTNEQYF
TRBJ1-1	TRBD1	TRBV5-1	few	TGCGCCAGCAGCTTGGACGTGACAGGGGTTATCCACACTGAAGCTTTCTTT	CASSLDVTGVIHTEAFF
TRBJ2-2	TRBD1	TRBV11-3	many	TGTGCCAGCAGCTTGGGGCCGACAGGGGGCACCGGGGAGCTGTTTTTT	CASSLGPTGGTGELFF
TRBJ2-5	.	TRBV11-3	.	TGTGCCAGCAGCTTAGGAGGGGGGCCCCAAGAGACCCAGTACTTC	CASSLGGGPQETQYF
TRBJ2-1	TRBD2	TRBV19	few	TGTGCCAGTAGTATGCTAGCGGGGTACAATGAGCAGTTCTTC	CASSMLAGYNEQFF
TRBJ2-5	TRBD1	TRBV11-3	many	TGTGCCAGCAGCCCCGGAGGGACAGGGGAAGAGACCCAGTACTTC	CASSPGGTGEETQYF
TRBJ1-5	TRBD1	TRBV11-3	.	TGTGCCAGCAGCTTAAAGGGACAGTTCAGGTCGCCCCAGCATTTT	CASSLKGQFRSPQHF
TRBJ2-3	TRBD1	TRBV19	.	TGTGCCAGTAGTATTCTAGAGACAGGGGGCATGGGCACAGATACGCAGTATTTT	CASSILETGGMGTDTQYF
TRBJ2-3	.	TRBV10-2	.	TGCGCCAGCAGTGGGGGGAGTTGGTTTAGCACAGATACGCAGTATTTT	CASSGGSWFSTDTQYF
TRBJ2-3	.	TRBV7-8	.	TGTGCCAGCAGCTTAGCTCACCAAGATACGCAGTATTTT	CASSLAHQDTQYF
TRBJ2-3	.	TRBV19	.	TGTGCCAGTAGTATAGAGAGGCCCGGGGCAGATACGCAGTATTTT	CASSIERPGADTQYF
TRBJ1-2	.	TRBV7-1	.	TGTGCCAGCAGCTTCAGCGAGAGCTATGGCTACACCTTC	CASSFSESYGYTF
TRBJ2-2	TRBD2	TRBV11-3	.	TGTGCCAGCAGCTTAGAAGCCCTCCAACGGGAGGGAGCCGGGGAGCTGTTTTTT	CASSLEALQREGAGELFF
TRBJ2-1	.	TRBV11-3	.	TGTGCCAGCGGCAGAGAGGGAGGCTTACATAATGAGCAGTTCTTC	CASGREGGLHNEQFF
TRBJ2-5	.	TRBV11-3	.	TGTGCCAGCAGCCCGCAACTAGCTCACCAAGAGACCCAGTACTTC	CASSPQLAHQETQYF
TRBJ2-5	.	TRBV28	.	TGTGCCAGCAGTTTACGGCAGGGGCAAGAGACCCAGTACTTC	CASSLRQGQETQYF
TRBJ2-6	.	TRBV12-5	few	TGTGCCAGCCTAAGGGGGTGGGGCTCTGGGGCCAACGTCCTGACTTTC	CASLRGWGSGANVLTF
TRBJ1-1	.	TRBV28	few	TGTGCCAGCAGTTTCTGGGGTTTTAACACTGAAGCTTTCTTT	CASSFWGFNTEAFF
TRBJ1-5	.	TRBV2	.	TGTGCCAGCCGGAGGGGGAGTCAGCCCCAGCATTTT	CASRRGSQPQHF
TRBJ2-2	.	TRBV28	.	TGTGCCAGCAGTTTATGGGGGGGAGGTGAGCTGTTTTTT	CASSLWGGGELFF
TRBJ1-5	.	TRBV9	many	TGTGCCAGCAAAAGGACGGTGGAAAGCAATCAGCCCCAGCATTTT	CASKRTVESNQPQHF
TRBJ1-2	.	TRBV11-3	.	TGTGCCAGCAGCTTAGGGGCTGGGGGGTCTGGCTACACCTTC	CASSLGAGGSGYTF
TRBJ1-3	.	TRBV11-3	few	TGTGCCAGCAGCCTAGGGTCAGTCTCTGGAAACACCATATATTTT	CASSLGSVSGNTIYF
TRBJ2-7	TRBD1	TRBV29-1	.	TGCAGCGTTGAAGAAGCGATGAGACAGGGGTTTTCCGAGCAGTACTTC	CSVEEAMRQGFSEQYF
TRBJ2-3	.	TRBV6-8	.	TGTGCCATCAGCAGGGGCGATGACACAGATACGCAGTATTTT	CAISRGDDTDTQYF
TRBJ1-5	.	TRBV6-8	many	TGTGCCAGCAGTTCATATAGCAATCAGCCCCAGCATTTT	CASSSYSNQPQHF
TRBJ1-2	.	TRBV28	.	TGTGCCAGCAGTTTAATCGGGAACACAAACTATGGCTACACCTTC	CASSLIGNTNYGYTF
TRBJ2-1	.	TRBV18	.	TGTGCCAGCTCACCGGCCAAATTAGGGAACAATGAGCAGTTCTTC	CASSPAKLGNNEQFF
TRBJ2-5	TRBD1	TRBV9	few	TGTGCCAGCAGTGAATATTTTCTAGGGACAGGGGGCTCCCAAGAGACCCAGTACTTC	CASSEYFLGTGGSQETQYF
TRBJ2-7	.	TRBV9	few	TGTGCCAGCAGTTTCACCCGAGACGAGCAGTACTTC	CASSFTRDEQYF
TRBJ2-1	.	TRBV15	few	TGTGCCACCAGAGAGGGCCCTGACTTAACCCCCTACAATGAGCAGTTCTTC	CATREGPDLTPYNEQFF
TRBJ1-4	.	TRBV5-1	.	TGCGCCAGCAGCTTGACCCCGGGGGCTGTGGAAAAACTGTTTTTT	CASSLTPGAVEKLFF
TRBJ2-3	TRBD2	TRBV19	once	TGTGCCAGTACGGGTAGCGGGAGAAGGACAGATACGCAGTATTTT	CASTGSGRRTDTQYF
TRBJ2-7	TRBD1	TRBV9	few	TGTGCCAGCAGGACTGGATGGGACAGCTCCTACGAGCAGTACTTC	CASRTGWDSSYEQYF
TRBJ1-5	.	TRBV11-3	few	TGTGCCAGCAGCTTACCGACAGGTAACAATCAGCCCCAGCATTTT	CASSLPTGNNQPQHF
TRBJ2-1	.	TRBV10-2	.	TGCGCCAGCAGTGAGGAGTGGGAGTGGCAGTTCTTC	CASSEEWEWQFF
TRBJ2-7	.	TRBV6-8	.	TGTGCCAGCAACAGACAGTCGTCCTCCTACGAGCAGTACTTC	CASNRQSSSYEQYF
TRBJ2-7	TRBD1	TRBV11-1	.	TGTGCCAGCAGCTTAAAACTGGGACAGGCCTACGAGCAGTACTTC	CASSLKLGQAYEQYF